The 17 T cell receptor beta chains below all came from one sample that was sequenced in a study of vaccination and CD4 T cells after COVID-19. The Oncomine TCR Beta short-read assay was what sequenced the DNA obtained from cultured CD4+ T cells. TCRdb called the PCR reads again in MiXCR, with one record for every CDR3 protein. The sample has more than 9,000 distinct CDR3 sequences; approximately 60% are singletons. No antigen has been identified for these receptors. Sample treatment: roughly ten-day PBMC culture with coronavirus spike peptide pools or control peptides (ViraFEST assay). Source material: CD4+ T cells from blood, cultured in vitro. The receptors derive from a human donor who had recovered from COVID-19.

The CDR3 bases are TGTGCCAGCAGGCTGACAGGGCCATTGAACACTGAAGCTTTCTTT. It codes for CASRLTGPLNTEAFF. The chain is built from TRBV5-6 and TRBJ1-1, with 7 bases aligning to TRBD1. J was trimmed by 0 bases and V by 5 bases; bases with no gene match: 7. The CDR3 has 15 residues. Looked up from germline, CDR1 is SGHDT and CDR2 is YYEEEE.

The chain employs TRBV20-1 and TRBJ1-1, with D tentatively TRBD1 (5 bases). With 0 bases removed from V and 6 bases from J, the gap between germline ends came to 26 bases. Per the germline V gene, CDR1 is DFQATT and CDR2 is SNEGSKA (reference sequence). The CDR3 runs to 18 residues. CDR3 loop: CSARDLGAGTPQISEAFF. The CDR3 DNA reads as TGCAGTGCTAGAGATCTCGGGGCAGGGACCCCCCAAATTTCTGAAGCTTTCTTT.

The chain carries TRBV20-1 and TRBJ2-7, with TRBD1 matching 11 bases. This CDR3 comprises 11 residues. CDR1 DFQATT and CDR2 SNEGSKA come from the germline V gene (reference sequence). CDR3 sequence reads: CSLDRGLEQYF. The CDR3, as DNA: TGCAGCCTGGACAGGGGGCTAGAGCAGTACTTC.

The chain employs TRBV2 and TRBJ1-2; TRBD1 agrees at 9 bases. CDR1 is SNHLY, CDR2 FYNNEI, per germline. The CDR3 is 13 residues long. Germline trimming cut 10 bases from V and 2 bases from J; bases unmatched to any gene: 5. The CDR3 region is CANKQGANYGYTF. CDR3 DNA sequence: TGTGCCAATAAACAGGGGGCCAACTATGGCTACACCTTC.

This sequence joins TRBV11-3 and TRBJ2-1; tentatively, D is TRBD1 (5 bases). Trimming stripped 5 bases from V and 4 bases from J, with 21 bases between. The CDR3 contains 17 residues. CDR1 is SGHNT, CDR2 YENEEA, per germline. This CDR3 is CASSPLDGAVGYNEQFF. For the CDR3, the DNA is TGTGCCAGCAGCCCGCTGGATGGGGCAGTAGGGTACAATGAGCAGTTCTTC.

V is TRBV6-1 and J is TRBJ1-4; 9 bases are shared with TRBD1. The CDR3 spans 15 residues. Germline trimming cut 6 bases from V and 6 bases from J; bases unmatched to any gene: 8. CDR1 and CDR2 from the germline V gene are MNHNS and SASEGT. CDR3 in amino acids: CASRRQGVEDEKLFF. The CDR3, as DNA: TGTGCCAGCAGGCGACAGGGGGTAGAGGATGAAAAACTGTTTTTT.

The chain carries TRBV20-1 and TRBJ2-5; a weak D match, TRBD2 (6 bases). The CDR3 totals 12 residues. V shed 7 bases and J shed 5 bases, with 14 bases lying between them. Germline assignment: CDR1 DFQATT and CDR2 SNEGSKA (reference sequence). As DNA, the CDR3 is TGCAGTGTAGACGGGAGTAGGGAGACCCAGTACTTC. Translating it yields CSVDGSRETQYF.

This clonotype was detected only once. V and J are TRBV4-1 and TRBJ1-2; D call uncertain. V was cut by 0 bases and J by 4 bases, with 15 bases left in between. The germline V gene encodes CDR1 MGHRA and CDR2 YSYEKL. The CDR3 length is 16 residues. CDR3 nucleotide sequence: TGCGCCAGCAGCCAAGATTGGTCAAACTCTCCCTATGGCTACACCTTC. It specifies CASSQDWSNSPYGYTF.

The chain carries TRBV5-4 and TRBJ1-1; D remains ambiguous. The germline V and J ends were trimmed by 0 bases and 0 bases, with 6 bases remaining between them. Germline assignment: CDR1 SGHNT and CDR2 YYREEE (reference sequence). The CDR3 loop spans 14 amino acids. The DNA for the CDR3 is TGTGCCAGCAGCTTGGGGGCAATGAACACTGAAGCTTTCTTT. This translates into CASSLGAMNTEAFF.

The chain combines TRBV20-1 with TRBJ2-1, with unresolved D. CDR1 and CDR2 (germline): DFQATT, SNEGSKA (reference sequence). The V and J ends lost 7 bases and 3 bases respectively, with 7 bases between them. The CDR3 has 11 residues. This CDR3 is CSVRVYNEQFF. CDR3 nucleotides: TGCAGTGTTAGGGTCTACAATGAGCAGTTCTTC.

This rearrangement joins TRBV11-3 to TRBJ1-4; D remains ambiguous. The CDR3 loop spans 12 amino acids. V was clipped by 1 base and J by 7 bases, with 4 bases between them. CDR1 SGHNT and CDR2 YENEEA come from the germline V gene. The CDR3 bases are TGTGCCAGCAGCTTAGGCAGTGAAAAACTGTTTTTT. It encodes CASSLGSEKLFF.

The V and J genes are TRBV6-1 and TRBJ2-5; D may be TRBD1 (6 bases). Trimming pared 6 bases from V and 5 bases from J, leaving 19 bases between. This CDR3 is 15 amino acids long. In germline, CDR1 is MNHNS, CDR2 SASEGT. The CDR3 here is CASRTGTNHRETQYF. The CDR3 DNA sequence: TGTGCCAGCAGAACCGGGACAAATCATAGGGAGACCCAGTACTTC.

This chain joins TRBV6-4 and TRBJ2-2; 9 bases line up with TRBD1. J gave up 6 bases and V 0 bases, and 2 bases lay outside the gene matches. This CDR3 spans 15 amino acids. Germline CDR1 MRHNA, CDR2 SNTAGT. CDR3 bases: TGTGCCAGCAGTGACTCACAGGGGGCGCCCGGGGAGCTGTTTTTT. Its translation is CASSDSQGAPGELFF.

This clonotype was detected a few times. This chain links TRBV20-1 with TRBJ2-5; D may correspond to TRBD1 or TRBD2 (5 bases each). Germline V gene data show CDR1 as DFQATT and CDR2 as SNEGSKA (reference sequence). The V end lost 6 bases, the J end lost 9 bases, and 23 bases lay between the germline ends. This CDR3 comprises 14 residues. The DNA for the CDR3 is TGCAGTGCCCACGGAAACGAGGGTAGGGGAGCCCAGTACTTC. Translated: CSAHGNEGRGAQYF.

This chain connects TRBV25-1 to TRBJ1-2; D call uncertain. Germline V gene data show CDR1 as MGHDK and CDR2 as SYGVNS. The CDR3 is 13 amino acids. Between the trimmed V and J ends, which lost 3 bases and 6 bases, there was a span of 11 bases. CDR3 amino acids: CASSEPSRDGYTF. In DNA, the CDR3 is TGTGCCAGCAGTGAGCCGTCGCGGGATGGCTACACCTTC.

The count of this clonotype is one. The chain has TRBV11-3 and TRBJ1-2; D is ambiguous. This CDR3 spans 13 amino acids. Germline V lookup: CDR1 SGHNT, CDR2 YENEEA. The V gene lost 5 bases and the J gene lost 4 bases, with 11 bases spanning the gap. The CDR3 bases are TGTGCCAGCAGCCCCGGACTCAGCTATGGCTACACCTTC. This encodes CASSPGLSYGYTF.

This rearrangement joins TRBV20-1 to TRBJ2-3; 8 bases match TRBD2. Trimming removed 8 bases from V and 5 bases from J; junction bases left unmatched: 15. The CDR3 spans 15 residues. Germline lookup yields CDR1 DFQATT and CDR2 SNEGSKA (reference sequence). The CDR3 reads CSSTFRAGVGDTQYF. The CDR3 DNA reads TGCAGTTCTACTTTTCGAGCGGGAGTAGGAGATACGCAGTATTTT.